This record concerns one TCR beta chain sequence. The V end lost 2 bases, the J end lost 7 bases, and 13 bases lay between the germline ends. CDR1 SGHRS and CDR2 YFSETQ come from the germline V gene. This CDR3 is built from 15 residues. This sample is drawn from a study of type 1 and type 2 diabetes patients. Study overall: Sequencing for the whole study yielded over 15 million paired-end reads.

The PCR template was genomic DNA. A primer set of 30 forward and 13 reverse primers amplified the CDR3. Each CDR3 protein is one row after TCRdb ran MiXCR on the multiplex PCR reads. The top ten hold roughly 15% of the sample, which has approximately 260,000 distinct CDR3 sequences, 45% to 60% seen once. The sequence was obtained from a man between 18 and 29 years old with type 2 diabetes. Sequenced input: peripheral blood mononuclear cells (PBMCs). The chain is built from TRBV5-1 and TRBJ1-6; D might be TRBD1 (6 bases). CDR3 region: CASSFRTAMNSPLHF. The CDR3 DNA is TGCGCCAGCAGCTTTAGGACAGCGATGAATTCACCCCTCCACTTT.